These T cell receptor beta chains were read from a single sample in a study of T cell repertoires in cytomegalovirus infection. TCRdb reanalysed the reads using MiXCR and keeps one entry per CDR3 protein. The sample records about 130,000 distinct CDR3 sequences, more than 20% being singletons. These receptors have no identified antigens. Sequencing used PBMCs, sequenced either directly or after in vitro stimulation (not recorded which). The receptor source for this set is a human donor in good health (CMV status not recorded). Some clones in this sample may be carry-over from other donors' samples. Both conserved end residues are part of each CDR3. The D gene is left open where the match is weak. Clone size is stated in some rows and not others, as once, few, many or a class when expanded.

j_call v_call cdr3_length clone_size d_call cdr3_nt cdr3_aa
TRBJ1-4 TRBV7-3 14 NA NA TGTGCCAGCAGCTTCCTCTCCGGGAATGAAAAACTGTTTTTT CASSFLSGNEKLFF
TRBJ2-5 TRBV24-1 13 NA NA TGTGCCACCAGTGATCAGGGCGACGAGACCCAGTACTTC CATSDQGDETQYF
TRBJ1-1 TRBV12-3/TRBV12-4 11 NA NA TGTGCCTCCGAGAGGGAGACTGAAGCTTTCTTT CASERETEAFF
TRBJ2-3 TRBV7-2 15 NA NA TGTGCCAGCAGCCCCAACTGGCGGTTCACAGATACGCAGTATTTT CASSPNWRFTDTQYF
TRBJ2-1 TRBV10-3 18 many TRBD2 TGTGCCATCAGTGACCCTTCGGGACTAGTCTTGATCAACAATGAGCAGTTCTTC CAISDPSGLVLINNEQFF
TRBJ1-5 TRBV7-9 15 few NA TGTGCCAGCAGCTTAGATGGCAGGTCAAATCAGCCCCAGCATTTT CASSLDGRSNQPQHF
TRBJ1-2 TRBV7-2 16 few TRBD1 TGTGCCAGCAGTATCCTGGACAGGGGCGCTAACTATGGCTACACCTTC CASSILDRGANYGYTF
TRBJ2-1 TRBV7-2 16 few NA TGTGCCAGCAGCTTAGAGGGAAGGAGCTCCTACAATGAGCAGTTCTTC CASSLEGRSSYNEQFF
TRBJ2-5 TRBV6-5 14 few NA TGTGCCAGCAGTTACGGCAGCCCCCACGGGACCCAGTACTTC CASSYGSPHGTQYF
TRBJ1-1 TRBV27 14 once NA TGTGCCAGCAGTTTACTGGGATGGAACACTGAAGCTTTCTTT CASSLLGWNTEAFF
TRBJ2-7 TRBV19 15 few TRBD2 TGTGCCAGTAGTGCAGGGACTAGCGGGACTGGCGAGCAGTACTTC CASSAGTSGTGEQYF
TRBJ2-1 TRBV6-2/TRBV6-3 15 NA TRBD2 TGTGCCAGCAGGAACCCGGGACTAGCGGGAGTTGAGCAGTTCTTC CASRNPGLAGVEQFF
TRBJ1-4 TRBV7-2 14 many TRBD1 TGTGCCAGCAGCCCCGGACAGGGGAGTTTCGAACTGTTTTTT CASSPGQGSFELFF
TRBJ2-1 TRBV7-2 12 few NA TGTGCCAGCAGCCCAGTAGTAAATGAGCAGTTCTTC CASSPVVNEQFF
TRBJ1-1 TRBV20-1 13 few NA TGCAGTGTTCCGGGACAAACGAACACTGAAGCTTTCTTT CSVPGQTNTEAFF
TRBJ2-1 TRBV20-1 22 NA NA TGCAGTGCTAGCATCGGACAGGGGGCGCCGGTGACTAGCGGGATAGGATACAATGAGCAGTTCTTC CSASIGQGAPVTSGIGYNEQFF
TRBJ2-2 TRBV28 13 few NA TGTGCCAGCAGTTTTACACACACCGGGGAGCTGTTTTTT CASSFTHTGELFF
TRBJ2-5 TRBV7-2 15 NA NA TGTGCCAGCAGCTTAGACGGACGGCTTCAAGAGACCCAGTACTTC CASSLDGRLQETQYF
TRBJ2-1 TRBV6-5 19 once TRBD2 TGTGCCAGCAGTTTCCCTGCGGTAGCGGGAGGAGGCTCCTACAATGAGCAGTTCTTC CASSFPAVAGGGSYNEQFF
TRBJ2-1 TRBV24-1 13 NA TRBD2 TGTGCCACCGGAACTAGCGTCTACAATGAGCAGTTCTTC CATGTSVYNEQFF
TRBJ2-2 TRBV7-8 17 many TRBD2 TGTGCCAGCAGTCCCCTAGCGGGAGCCCCGAACACCGGGGAGCTGTTTTTT CASSPLAGAPNTGELFF
TRBJ1-2 TRBV9 11 NA TRBD1 TGTGCCAGCGGGACAGGGGTTGGCTACACCTTC CASGTGVGYTF
TRBJ1-2 TRBV30 14 NA TRBD1 TGTGCCTGGAACCCGCTTGGGACAGCATATGGCTACACCTTC CAWNPLGTAYGYTF
TRBJ1-1 TRBV14 14 once NA TGTGCCAGCAGCCAACGTTTACAGGGCGCTGAAGCTTTCTTT CASSQRLQGAEAFF
TRBJ1-1 TRBV30 11 many NA TGTGCCTCCCGAGAGAACACTGAAGCTTTCTTT CASRENTEAFF
TRBJ2-3 TRBV2 17 once TRBD1 TGTGCCAGCAGTTCCTGGACAGGGGGCGCGGTCCGGAATACGCAGTATTTT CASSSWTGGAVRNTQYF
TRBJ2-1 TRBV9 11 NA NA TGTGCCAGCAGCGGTTACCAAGAGCAGTTCTTC CASSGYQEQFF
TRBJ1-2 TRBV28 13 many TRBD1 TGTGCCAGCAGGGGTGACAGGGTGGGAGGCTACACCTTC CASRGDRVGGYTF
TRBJ2-7 TRBV6-2/TRBV6-3 15 few NA TGTGCCAGCAGGGGAGGGACAGCGGGAAGCTACGAGCAGTACTTC CASRGGTAGSYEQYF
TRBJ2-1 TRBV7-2 13 few NA TGTGCCAGCAGCTTAGAGAGGGGAGATGAGCAGTTCTTC CASSLERGDEQFF
TRBJ2-2 TRBV11-3 15 few NA TGTGCCAGCAGCTTATTAACCGGGAACACCGGGGAGCTGTTTTTT CASSLLTGNTGELFF
TRBJ2-5 TRBV19 15 many TRBD1 TGTGCCAGTGCCATCCGGACAGGGAGCCAAGAGACCCAGTACTTC CASAIRTGSQETQYF
TRBJ1-2 TRBV19 15 few TRBD1 TGTGCCAGTAGCAAATCTCAGGGGGCTAACTATGGCTACACCTTC CASSKSQGANYGYTF
TRBJ2-2 TRBV5-1 16 NA NA TGCGCCAGCAGCTTGAAGTTGCAGGTGAACACCGGGGAGCTGTTTTTT CASSLKLQVNTGELFF
TRBJ1-5 TRBV6-6 15 few NA TGTGCCAGCAGTTACTCGGAACGTCGGAGCCAGCCCCAGCATTTT CASSYSERRSQPQHF
TRBJ1-1 TRBV14 13 few NA TGTGCCAGCAGCCAAGGTCGCGGAACTGAAGCTTTCTTT CASSQGRGTEAFF
TRBJ2-3 TRBV2 15 few NA TGTGCCAGCACCTTTGGAGAATCGACAAAGGATACGCAGTATTTT CASTFGESTKDTQYF
TRBJ1-1 TRBV7-6 16 many NA TGTGCCAGCAGCTTACTGGTAGGTGGGGGACCCACTGAAGCTTTCTTT CASSLLVGGGPTEAFF
TRBJ1-6 TRBV6-1 16 NA TRBD1 TGTGCCAGCAGTGTTCCAGCCGGGACAGGGAATTCACCCCTCCACTTT CASSVPAGTGNSPLHF
TRBJ2-1 TRBV19 15 NA NA TGTGCCAGTAGCGGGACACGCCGATCAGGAAATGAGCAGTTCTTC CASSGTRRSGNEQFF
TRBJ2-7 TRBV10-3 13 NA NA TGTGCCATCAGTCGGGACGGTGCCTACGAGCAGTACTTC CAISRDGAYEQYF
TRBJ2-3 TRBV20-1 15 few TRBD2 TGCAGTGCTGTAACTAGCGGGAGGGCCCCAGATACGCAGTATTTT CSAVTSGRAPDTQYF
TRBJ1-6 TRBV6-2/TRBV6-3 15 NA NA TGTGCCAGCAGACCGGACACGAGAAATAATTCACCCCTCCACTTT CASRPDTRNNSPLHF
TRBJ2-2 TRBV6-1 13 many TRBD2 TGTGCCAGCGCTAGCGGGTGGTCCGGGGAGCTGTTTTTT CASASGWSGELFF
TRBJ1-4 TRBV6-2/TRBV6-3 14 many NA TGTGCCAGCGGCCCCGGGGGAACTAATGAAAAACTGTTTTTT CASGPGGTNEKLFF
TRBJ2-1 TRBV7-2 11 many NA TGTGCCAGCAGCTTCGTAAATGAGCAGTTCTTC CASSFVNEQFF
TRBJ1-6 TRBV5-4 14 NA TRBD1 TGTGCCAGCACCTGGGACAGGGGGCATTCACCCCTCCACTTT CASTWDRGHSPLHF
TRBJ2-1 TRBV5-4 15 few NA TGTGCCAGCAGCTTGAGGGGGAGCTCCTACAATGAGCAGTTCTTC CASSLRGSSYNEQFF
TRBJ2-1 TRBV6-5 18 many TRBD2 TGTGCCAGCAGTTACGGAGGGCGGACTAGCGGGAATGACAATGAGCAGTTCTTC CASSYGGRTSGNDNEQFF
TRBJ1-5 TRBV4-1 15 few TRBD1 TGCGCCAGCAGCCTCAGGGGGCTGGGCAATCAGCCCCAGCATTTT CASSLRGLGNQPQHF
TRBJ2-7 TRBV19 14 NA TRBD2 TGTGCCAGTACCCGGGAAGCGGGGACCTACGAGCAGTACTTC CASTREAGTYEQYF